This TCR beta chain was observed in a study of blood T cell repertoires in COVID-19. CDR1 and CDR2 from the germline V gene are SGHKS and YYEKEE (reference sequence). The CDR3 totals 15 residues. V lost 4 bases and J 3 bases, leaving 16 bases between the germline ends. Only in-frame clones appear in the TCRdb table, and some are missing; sequencing was by immunoSEQ multiplex PCR. This sample has about 440,000 clones, with 88% found just once. The receptor was isolated from a woman aged 45-65 years with COVID-19, enrolled during active disease. Sequences were obtained from peripheral blood. The chain joins TRBV5-5 to TRBJ1-2, with no clear D. CDR3 amino acids: CASSVTAPAHYGYTF. The CDR3 DNA follows: TGTGCCAGCAGCGTAACAGCTCCAGCACACTATGGCTACACCTTC.